This is a list of T cell receptor beta chains from one sample in a study of blood T cells in healthy people across ages. Each CDR3 protein gets one entry after TCRdb re-called the 5' RACE reads with MiXCR. The profile covers hundreds of thousands of distinct CDR3 sequences, with approximately 30% appearing a single time and 15% taken by the ten largest. Sequencing was carried out using blood. These receptors were collected from a woman of 80 years or more in good health. Both conserved end residues are part of each CDR3. The D gene is left open where the match is weak. Some rows have no size entry. The others give once, few or many, or a class for an expanded clone.

v_call,j_call,clone_size,d_call,cdr3_nt,cdr3_aa
TRBV7-8,TRBJ1-1,-,-,TGTGCCAGCAGCCCAGCCGGGACTCAAACCGAAGCTTTCTTT,CASSPAGTQTEAFF
TRBV20-1,TRBJ2-1,many,TRBD2,TGCAGTGCTAGAGATCTGAAGCGGGGGGACTACAATGAGCAGTTCTTC,CSARDLKRGDYNEQFF
TRBV28,TRBJ2-7,many,TRBD1,TGTGCCAGCAGCAGGGACAGGTACTACGAGCAGTACTTC,CASSRDRYYEQYF
TRBV29-1,TRBJ2-7,-,TRBD1,TGCAGCGTCGAGACAGGGTGGCGCGAGCAGTACTTC,CSVETGWREQYF
TRBV3-1,TRBJ2-7,once,-,TGTGCCAGCAGCCCCCGACCGGGATGGGTGGCGTACGAGCAGTACTTC,CASSPRPGWVAYEQYF
TRBV11-2,TRBJ2-2,many,TRBD2,TGTGCCAGCAGCGCCAGGGTCCTAGCGGTAAACACCGGGGAGCTGTTTTTT,CASSARVLAVNTGELFF
TRBV9,TRBJ2-3,many,-,TGTGCCAGCAGCCGTGGGGTCAGCGCAGATACGCAGTATTTT,CASSRGVSADTQYF
TRBV5-1,TRBJ1-1,many,-,TGCGCCAGCAGCTCCGGGAGGGCGATCACTGAAGCTTTCTTT,CASSSGRAITEAFF
TRBV6-1,TRBJ2-1,many,TRBD2,TGTGCCAGCAGTGAAGCAAAAGGGACTAGCGGGCAGTTCTTC,CASSEAKGTSGQFF
TRBV6-1,TRBJ2-1,many,-,TGTGCCAGCCCCACCTACAATGAGCAGTTCTTC,CASPTYNEQFF